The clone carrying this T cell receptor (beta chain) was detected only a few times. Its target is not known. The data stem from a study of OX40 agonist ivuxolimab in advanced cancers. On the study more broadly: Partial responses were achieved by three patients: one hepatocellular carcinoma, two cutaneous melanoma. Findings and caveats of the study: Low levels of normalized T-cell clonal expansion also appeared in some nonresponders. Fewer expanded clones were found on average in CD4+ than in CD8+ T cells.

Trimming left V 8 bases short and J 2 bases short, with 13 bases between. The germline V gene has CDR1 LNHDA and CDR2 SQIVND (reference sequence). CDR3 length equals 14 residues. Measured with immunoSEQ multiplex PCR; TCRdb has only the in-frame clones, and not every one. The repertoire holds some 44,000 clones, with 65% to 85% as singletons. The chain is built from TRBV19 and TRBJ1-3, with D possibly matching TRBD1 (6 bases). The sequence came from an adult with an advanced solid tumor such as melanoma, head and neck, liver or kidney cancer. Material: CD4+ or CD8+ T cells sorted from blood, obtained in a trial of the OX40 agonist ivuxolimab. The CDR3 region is CASLKGEAGNTIYF. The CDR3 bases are TGTGCCAGTTTGAAGGGGGAGGCTGGAAACACCATATATTTT.